The clone carrying this TCR beta chain was counted only a few times. Its antigen is undetermined. The germline V and J ends were trimmed by 0 bases and 10 bases, with 9 bases remaining between them. This CDR3 spans 13 amino acids. Germline V lookup: CDR1 LNHNV, CDR2 YYDKDF (reference sequence). The TCR beta CDR3 regions underwent amplification using RNA transcripts as the source. Using the HTBI primer set, a first-round RT-PCR was run on the TCR CDR3. Each CDR3 protein gets one entry after TCRdb re-called the multiplex PCR reads with MiXCR. The data hold about 130,000 distinct CDR3 sequences, with less than 25% observed a single time. The data derive from a study of T cells in Graves' hyperthyroidism and ophthalmopathy. Background on the study: Peripheral blood samples were taken at initial diagnosis, prior to any treatment.

Recently diagnosed hyperthyroidism of less than 2 months' duration affected patients aged 18 to 65. Drawn at first hyperthyroidism diagnosis, the blood sample preceded any ophthalmopathy symptoms. General study results and limits: Blood also showed most of the thyroid clonotypes that were expanded above 0.001.

This TCR was recovered from a woman aged 45 to 65 with Graves' hyperthyroidism that later progressed to Graves' ophthalmopathy. The chain has TRBV15 and TRBJ1-4; D unclear. Sequencing used blood. CDR3 in DNA: TGTGCCACCAGCAGAGATGAGGTTGGAAAACTGTTTTTT. Translation: CATSRDEVGKLFF.